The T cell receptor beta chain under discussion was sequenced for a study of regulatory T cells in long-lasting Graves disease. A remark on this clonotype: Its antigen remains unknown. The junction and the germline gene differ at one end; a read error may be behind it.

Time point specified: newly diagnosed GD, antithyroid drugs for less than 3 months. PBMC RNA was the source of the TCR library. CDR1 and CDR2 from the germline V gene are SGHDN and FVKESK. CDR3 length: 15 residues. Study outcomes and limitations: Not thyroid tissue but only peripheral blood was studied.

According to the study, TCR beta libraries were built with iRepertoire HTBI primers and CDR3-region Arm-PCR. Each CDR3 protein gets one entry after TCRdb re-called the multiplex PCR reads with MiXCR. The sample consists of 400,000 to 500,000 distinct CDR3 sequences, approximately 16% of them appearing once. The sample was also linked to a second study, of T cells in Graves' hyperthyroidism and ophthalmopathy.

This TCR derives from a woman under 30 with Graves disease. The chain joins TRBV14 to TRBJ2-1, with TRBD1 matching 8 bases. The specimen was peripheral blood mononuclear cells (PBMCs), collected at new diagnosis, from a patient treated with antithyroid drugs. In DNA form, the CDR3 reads TGTGCCAGCAGCGACCGGGGACAGGAGAACAATGAGCAGCTCTTC. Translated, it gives CASSDRGQENNEQLF.